These 8 T cell receptor beta chains came from one sample sequenced in a study of blood T cell repertoires in COVID-19 (dated by TCRdb to 2018 to 2021). Library preparation used the immunoSEQ multiplex PCR assay. Drawn from immuneACCESS, this table holds only the in-frame rearrangements with V and J called that TCRdb kept. Clones are partly lost; checked studies trace under half to an unresolved V gene and leave the rest unexplained. The table for this sample lists a few hundred thousand clones; roughly nine tenths of them were counted only once. The top ten clones comprise approximately 3.4% of the sample. The specimen sequenced was PBMCs or T cells enriched from blood (not recorded which). The source of these receptors is a woman aged 18-29 years in a cohort exposed to, infected with or recovered from COVID-19 (not recorded which).

There are a few counts of this clone. The genes are TRBV11-3 and TRBJ2-2, with D possibly being TRBD1 (6 bases). CDR3 size: 18 residues. Germline CDR1 is SGHNT and CDR2 is YENEEA. V lost 0 bases to trimming and J lost 0 bases, with 14 bases between them. This CDR3 is CASSLDTGWGSNTGELFF. The CDR3 nucleotides read TGTGCCAGCAGCTTAGATACAGGGTGGGGATCGAACACCGGGGAGCTGTTTTTT.

The V call is TRBV12-3 or TRBV12-4, the J call TRBJ2-5, with D unclear. V was shortened by 2 bases and J by 6 bases, with 7 bases between the two germline ends. This CDR3 spans 12 amino acids. The DNA of the CDR3 is TGTGCCAGCAGTTTACGACTTCAGACCCAGTACTTC. Translation gives CASSLRLQTQYF.

V usage is TRBV2 and J usage is TRBJ1-2; weak D call: TRBD1 (5 bases). From germline, CDR1 is SNHLY and CDR2 FYNNEI. The CDR3 covers 14 residues. The germline V and J ends were trimmed by 5 bases and 2 bases, with 12 bases remaining between them. CDR3 sequence reads: CASSSVAGNYGYTF. The CDR3 bases are TGTGCCAGCAGTTCGGTGGCAGGGAACTATGGCTACACCTTC. The full variable domain, its missing parts supplied by reference TRBV2 and TRBJ1-2, is EPEVTQTPSHQVTQMGQEVILRCVPISNHLYFYWYRQILGQKVEFLVSFYNNEISEKSEIFDDQFSVERPDGSNFTLKIRSTKLEDSAMYFCASSSVAGNYGYTFGSGTRLTVV.

This clone was recorded a few times. The gene calls are TRBV7-8 and TRBJ2-7, with a tentative D call TRBD2 (7 bases). The CDR3 sequence is 18 residues long. The V gene's germline CDR1 is SGHVS and CDR2 FQNEAQ. Between the trimmed V and J ends, which lost 4 bases and 5 bases, there was a span of 27 bases. CDR3 residues: CASSSYGGLASNTNEQYF. As DNA, the CDR3 is TGTGCCAGCAGCTCCTACGGGGGGCTAGCCTCTAATACTAACGAGCAGTACTTC.

V gene TRBV6-1 combines with J gene TRBJ1-4; 9 bases match TRBD1. The CDR3 runs 16 residues. Germline-derived CDR1 and CDR2 are MNHNS and SASEGT. Trimming at V came to 3 bases and at J to 5 bases, leaving 7 bases not matched to a gene. The CDR3 region has the DNA TGTGCCAGCAGTGAGTCTTTGGGGACAGGGAATGAAAAACTGTTTTTT. Protein: CASSESLGTGNEKLFF.

The genes are TRBV5-5 and TRBJ1-1; unclear D gene. CDR3 length: 14 amino acids. Trimming stripped 0 bases from V and 4 bases from J, with 10 bases between. CDR1 and CDR2 from the germline V gene are SGHKS and YYEKEE (reference sequence). Written as DNA, the CDR3 is TGTGCCAGCAGCTTGGTGGAGGGTGGCACTGAAGCTTTCTTT. It is translated as CASSLVEGGTEAFF.

This clone was recorded only once. The rearrangement joins TRBV3-1 (or the pseudogene TRBV3-2) to TRBJ2-7; TRBD2 agrees at 7 bases. The CDR3 has 15 amino acids. Germline V CDR1 and CDR2: LGHDT, YNNKEL (reference sequence). J gave up 0 bases and V 1 base, and 3 bases lay outside the gene matches. CDR3 sequence reads: CASSQASGSSYEQYF. CDR3 DNA sequence: TGTGCCAGCAGCCAAGCTAGCGGCAGCTCCTACGAGCAGTACTTC.

For this clone: Germline and junction disagree at one end, which may indicate a read error. J is TRBJ1-1 and V is TRBV7-7; D is uncertain. The CDR3 consists of 16 residues. Germline CDR1 is SSHAT and CDR2 is FNYEAQ (reference sequence). CDR3 DNA: TGTGCTAGCAGCCCACTCGGCGGCGTCAGGAACACTGAAGCTTTCTTT. Its translation: CASSPLGGVRNTEAFF.